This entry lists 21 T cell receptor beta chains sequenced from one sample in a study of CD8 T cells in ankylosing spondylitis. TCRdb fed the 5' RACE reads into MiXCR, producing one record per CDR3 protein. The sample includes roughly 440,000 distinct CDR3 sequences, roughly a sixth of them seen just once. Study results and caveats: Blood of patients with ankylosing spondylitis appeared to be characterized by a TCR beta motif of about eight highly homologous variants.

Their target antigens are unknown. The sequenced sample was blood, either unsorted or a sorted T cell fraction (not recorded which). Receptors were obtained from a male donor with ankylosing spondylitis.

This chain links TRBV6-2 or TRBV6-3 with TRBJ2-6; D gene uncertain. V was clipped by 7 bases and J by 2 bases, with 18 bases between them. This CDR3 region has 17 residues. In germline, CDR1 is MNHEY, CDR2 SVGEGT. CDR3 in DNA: TGTGCCAGCAACCCCGATGCCCCCCATGCTGGGGCCAACGTCCTGACTTTC. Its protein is CASNPDAPHAGANVLTF.

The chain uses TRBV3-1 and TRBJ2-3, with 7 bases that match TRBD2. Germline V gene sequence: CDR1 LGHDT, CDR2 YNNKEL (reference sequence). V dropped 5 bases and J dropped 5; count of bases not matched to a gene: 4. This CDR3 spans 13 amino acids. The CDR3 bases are TGTGCCAGCAGCGGACTAGAGGTAGATACGCAGTATTTT. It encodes CASSGLEVDTQYF.

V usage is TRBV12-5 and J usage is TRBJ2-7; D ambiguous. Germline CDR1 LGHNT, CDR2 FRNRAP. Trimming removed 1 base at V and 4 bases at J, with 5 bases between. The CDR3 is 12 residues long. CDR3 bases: TGTGCTAGTGGTTTGGCGACTTACGAGCAGTACTTC. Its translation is CASGLATYEQYF.

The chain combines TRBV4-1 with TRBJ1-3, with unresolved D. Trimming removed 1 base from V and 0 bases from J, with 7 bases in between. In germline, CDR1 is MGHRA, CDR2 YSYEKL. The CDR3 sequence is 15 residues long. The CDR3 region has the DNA TGCGCCAGCAGCCAAGTTTCCAGCTCTGGAAACACCATATATTTT. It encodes CASSQVSSSGNTIYF.

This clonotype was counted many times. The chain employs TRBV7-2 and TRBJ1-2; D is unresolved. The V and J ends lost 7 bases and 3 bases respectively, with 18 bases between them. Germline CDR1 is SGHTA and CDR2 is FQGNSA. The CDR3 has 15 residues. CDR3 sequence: CASTSNRVRDYGYTF. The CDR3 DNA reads TGTGCCAGCACCTCAAATAGGGTTCGAGACTATGGCTACACCTTC.

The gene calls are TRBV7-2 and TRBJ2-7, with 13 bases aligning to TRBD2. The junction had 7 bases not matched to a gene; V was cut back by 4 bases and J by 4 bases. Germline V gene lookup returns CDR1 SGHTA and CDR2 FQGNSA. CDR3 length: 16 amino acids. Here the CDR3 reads CASSSRTSGSQYEQYF. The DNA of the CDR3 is TGTGCCAGCAGCTCCCGGACTAGCGGGAGTCAGTACGAGCAGTACTTC.

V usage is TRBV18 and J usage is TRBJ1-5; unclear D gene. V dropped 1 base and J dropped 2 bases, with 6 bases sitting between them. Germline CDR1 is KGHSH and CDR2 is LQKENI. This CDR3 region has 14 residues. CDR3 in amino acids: CASSPQAGNQPQHF. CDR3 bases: TGTGCCAGCTCACCACAAGCCGGCAATCAGCCCCAGCATTTT. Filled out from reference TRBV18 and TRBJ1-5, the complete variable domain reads NAGVMQNPRHLVRRRGQEARLRCSPMKGHSHVYWYRQLPEEGLKFMVYLQKENIIDESGMPKERFSAEFPKEGPSILRIQQVVRGDSAAYFCASSPQAGNQPQHFGDGTRLSIL.

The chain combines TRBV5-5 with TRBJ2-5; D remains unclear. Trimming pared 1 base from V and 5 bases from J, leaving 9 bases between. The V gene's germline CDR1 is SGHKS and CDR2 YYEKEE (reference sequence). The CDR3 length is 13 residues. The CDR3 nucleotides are TGTGCCAGCAGCTTGTATATGTCCGAGACCCAGTACTTC. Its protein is CASSLYMSETQYF.

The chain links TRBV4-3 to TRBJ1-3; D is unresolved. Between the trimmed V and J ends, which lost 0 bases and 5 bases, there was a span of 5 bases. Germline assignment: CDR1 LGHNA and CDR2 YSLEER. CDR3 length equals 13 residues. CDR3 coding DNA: TGCGCCAGCAGCCAAGAGAGGAGAAACACCATATATTTT. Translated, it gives CASSQERRNTIYF.

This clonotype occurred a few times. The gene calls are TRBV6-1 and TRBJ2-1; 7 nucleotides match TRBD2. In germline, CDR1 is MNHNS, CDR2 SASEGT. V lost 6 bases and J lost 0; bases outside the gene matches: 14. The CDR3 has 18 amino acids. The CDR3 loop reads CASRPLEASGSSYNEQFF. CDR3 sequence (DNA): TGTGCCAGCAGGCCCCTTGAGGCTAGCGGAAGCTCCTACAATGAGCAGTTCTTC.

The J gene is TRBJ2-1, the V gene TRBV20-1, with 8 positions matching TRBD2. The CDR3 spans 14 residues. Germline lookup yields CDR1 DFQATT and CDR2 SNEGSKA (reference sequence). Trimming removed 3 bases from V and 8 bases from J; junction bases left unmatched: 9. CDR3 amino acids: CSASWKSGGDEQFF. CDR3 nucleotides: TGCAGTGCTAGTTGGAAAAGCGGGGGTGATGAGCAGTTCTTC.

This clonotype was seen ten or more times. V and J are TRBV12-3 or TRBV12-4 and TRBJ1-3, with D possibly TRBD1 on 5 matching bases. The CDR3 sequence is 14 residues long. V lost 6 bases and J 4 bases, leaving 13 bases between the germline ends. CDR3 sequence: CASRLTGSGNTIYF. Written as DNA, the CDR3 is TGTGCCAGCAGACTTACAGGTTCCGGAAACACCATATATTTT.

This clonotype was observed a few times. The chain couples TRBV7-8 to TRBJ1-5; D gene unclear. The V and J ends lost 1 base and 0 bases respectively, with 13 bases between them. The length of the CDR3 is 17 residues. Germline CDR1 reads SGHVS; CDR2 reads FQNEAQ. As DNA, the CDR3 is TGTGCCAGCAGCTTAGATGGCAGGCAGAATAGCAATCAGCCCCAGCATTTT. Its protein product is CASSLDGRQNSNQPQHF.

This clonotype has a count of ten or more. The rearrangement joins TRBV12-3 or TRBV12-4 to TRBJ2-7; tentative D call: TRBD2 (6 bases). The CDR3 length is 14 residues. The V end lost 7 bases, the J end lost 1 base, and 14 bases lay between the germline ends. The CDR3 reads CASTEEGFSYEQYF. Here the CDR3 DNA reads TGTGCCAGCACCGAGGAGGGGTTTTCCTACGAGCAGTACTTC.

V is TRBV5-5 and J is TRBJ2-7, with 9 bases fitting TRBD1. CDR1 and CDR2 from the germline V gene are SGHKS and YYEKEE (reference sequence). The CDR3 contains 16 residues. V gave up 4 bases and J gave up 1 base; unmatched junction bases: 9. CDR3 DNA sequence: TGTGCCAGCAGCGTAGCCGGGACAGGGACGTCCTACGAGCAGTACTTC. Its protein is CASSVAGTGTSYEQYF.

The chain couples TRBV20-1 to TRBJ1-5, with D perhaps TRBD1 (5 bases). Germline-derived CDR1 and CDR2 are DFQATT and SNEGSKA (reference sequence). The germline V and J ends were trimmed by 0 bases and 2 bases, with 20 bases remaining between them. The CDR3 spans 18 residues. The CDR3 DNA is TGCAGTGCTAGAGATCACGGGAGGGGTAATTGGGGCAATCAGCCCCAGCATTTT. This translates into CSARDHGRGNWGNQPQHF.

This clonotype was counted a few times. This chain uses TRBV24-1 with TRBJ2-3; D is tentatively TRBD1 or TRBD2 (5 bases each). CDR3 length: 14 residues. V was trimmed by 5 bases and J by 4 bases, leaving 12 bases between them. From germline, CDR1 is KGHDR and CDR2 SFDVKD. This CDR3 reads CATSGSGPADTQYF. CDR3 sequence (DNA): TGTGCCACCAGTGGTTCGGGACCGGCAGATACGCAGTATTTT.

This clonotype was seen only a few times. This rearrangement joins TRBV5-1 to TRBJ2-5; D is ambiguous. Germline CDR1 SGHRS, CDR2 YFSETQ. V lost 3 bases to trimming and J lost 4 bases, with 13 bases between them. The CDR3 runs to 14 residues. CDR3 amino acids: CASSSRLVGETQYF. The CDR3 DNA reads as TGCGCCAGCAGCTCCCGGCTAGTCGGAGAGACCCAGTACTTC.

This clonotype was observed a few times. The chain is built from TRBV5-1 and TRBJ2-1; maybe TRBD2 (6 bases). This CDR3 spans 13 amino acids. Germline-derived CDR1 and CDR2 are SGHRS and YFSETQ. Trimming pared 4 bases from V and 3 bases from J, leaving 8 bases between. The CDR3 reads CASSGGIYNEQFF. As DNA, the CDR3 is TGCGCCAGCAGCGGGGGGATCTACAATGAGCAGTTCTTC.

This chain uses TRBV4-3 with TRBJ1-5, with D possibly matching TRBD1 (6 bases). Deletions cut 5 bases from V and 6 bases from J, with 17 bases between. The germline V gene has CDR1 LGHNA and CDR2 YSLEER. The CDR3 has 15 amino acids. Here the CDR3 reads CASSMRLKGGQPQHF. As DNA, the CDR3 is TGCGCCAGCAGCATGAGATTGAAAGGGGGTCAGCCCCAGCATTTT.

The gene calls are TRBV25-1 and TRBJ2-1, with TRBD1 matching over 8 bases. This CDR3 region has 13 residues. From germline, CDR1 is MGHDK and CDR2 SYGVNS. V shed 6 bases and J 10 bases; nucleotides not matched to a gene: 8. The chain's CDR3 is CASRDRALGEQFF. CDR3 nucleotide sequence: TGTGCCAGCAGGGACAGGGCCCTAGGGGAGCAGTTCTTC.